This T cell receptor beta chain came from a study of T cells in Graves' hyperthyroidism and ophthalmopathy. Using RNA transcripts as the source, TCR beta CDR3 regions were amplified. When the TCR CDR3 underwent first-round RT-PCR, the HTBI primer set was used. One entry per CDR3 protein, called by TCRdb with MiXCR from the multiplex PCR reads. Among about 350,000 distinct CDR3 sequences, 15% to 20% were seen once, and the ten largest hold about a sixth. At least ten counts were recorded for this clonotype. This CDR3 comprises 13 residues. V was clipped by 1 base and J by 10 bases, with 13 bases between them. The germline CDR1 and CDR2 sequences are MNHEY and SMNVEV (reference sequence).

This TCR came from a woman aged 40 to 50 with Graves' ophthalmopathy. The chain recombines TRBV27 with TRBJ1-1; D perhaps matches TRBD1 (5 bases). The source material was blood. The CDR3 loop is CASSLYGGARAFF. Here the CDR3 DNA reads TGTGCCAGCAGTTTATATGGGGGTGCGCGAGCTTTCTTT.